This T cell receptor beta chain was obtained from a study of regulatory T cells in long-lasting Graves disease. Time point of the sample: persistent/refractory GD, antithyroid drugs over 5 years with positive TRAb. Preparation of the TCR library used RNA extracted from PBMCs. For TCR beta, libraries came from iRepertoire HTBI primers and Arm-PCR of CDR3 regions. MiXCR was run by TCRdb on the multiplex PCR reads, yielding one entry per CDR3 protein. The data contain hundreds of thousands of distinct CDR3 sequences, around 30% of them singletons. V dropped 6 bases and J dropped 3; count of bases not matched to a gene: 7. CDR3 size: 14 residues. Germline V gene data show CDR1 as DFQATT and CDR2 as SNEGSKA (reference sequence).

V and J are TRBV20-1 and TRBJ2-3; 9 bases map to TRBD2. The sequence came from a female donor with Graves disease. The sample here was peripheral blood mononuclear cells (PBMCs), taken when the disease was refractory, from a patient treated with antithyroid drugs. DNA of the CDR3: TGCAGTGCGCTAGCGGGGTGGGGAACAGATACGCAGTATTTT. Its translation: CSALAGWGTDTQYF.